This is a list of T cell receptor beta chains from one sample in a study of blood T cell repertoires in COVID-19. Sequenced by immunoSEQ multiplex PCR; TCRdb stores in-frame clones only, minus some. The profile shows about 300,000 clones, roughly 88% of them singletons. The specimen was peripheral blood. All receptors derive from a woman in her 30s who had recovered from COVID-19. CDR3s include the opening cysteine and the closing phenylalanine or tryptophan. D genes are given only for firm matches. Part of the rows lack a size; the others show once, few, many or a class for expanded clones.

cdr3_aa cdr3_nt v_call d_call clone_size j_call
CASSIVTGYSNQPQHF TGTGCCAGTAGTATAGTGACAGGGTATAGCAATCAGCCCCAGCATTTT TRBV19 TRBD1 few TRBJ1-5
CASSPTGSMNTEAFF TGTGCCAGTAGTCCGACAGGGTCTATGAACACTGAAGCTTTCTTT TRBV19 TRBD1 . TRBJ1-1
CASSGRLGAVQPQHF TGTGCCAGTAGTGGGCGCTTAGGGGCGGTCCAGCCCCAGCATTTT TRBV19 . . TRBJ1-5
CASSLRPRTGSSYNEQFF TGCGCCAGCAGCTTACGCCCACGGACAGGGAGCTCCTACAATGAGCAGTTCTTC TRBV5-1 TRBD1 once TRBJ2-1
CASSLTAGSVNEQFF TGTGCCAGCAGCTTAACAGCGGGGTCCGTCAATGAGCAGTTCTTC TRBV7-3 TRBD2 . TRBJ2-1
CASTWELGAKNIQYF TGTGCCAGTACATGGGAGTTAGGAGCCAAAAACATTCAGTACTTC TRBV19 . . TRBJ2-4
CASSDVLYTEAFF TGTGCCAGCAGTGATGTCCTGTACACTGAAGCTTTCTTT TRBV2 . . TRBJ1-1
CASSFQGTTYGYTF TGTGCCAGCAGCTTTCAAGGGACAACCTATGGCTACACCTTC TRBV5-6 . . TRBJ1-2
CASRPTFTGTTEAFF TGTGCCAGCAGGCCGACATTCACAGGGACCACTGAAGCTTTCTTT TRBV6-5 . once TRBJ1-1
CASRGTGIGYGYTF TGTGCCAGCAGGGGGACAGGGATCGGTTACGGCTACACCTTC TRBV9 TRBD1 few TRBJ1-2
CASSPLRGGENEQFF TGTGCCAGCTCACCGCTCCGGGGGGGGGAGAATGAGCAGTTCTTC TRBV18 TRBD2 . TRBJ2-1
CASSLGPGGTNEKLFF TGCGCCAGCAGCTTGGGGCCGGGGGGAACTAATGAAAAACTGTTTTTT TRBV5-1 . . TRBJ1-4
CASSSSGQGARGYTF TGCGCCAGCAGCTCTTCGGGACAGGGGGCGCGGGGCTACACCTTC TRBV5-1 TRBD1 . TRBJ1-2
CASSIGTGVETQYF TGTGCCAGCAGCATCGGGACAGGGGTGGAGACCCAGTACTTC TRBV5-4 TRBD1 . TRBJ2-5
CASGEISSTDTQYF TGTGCCAGCGGAGAGATATCTAGCACAGATACGCAGTATTTT TRBV6-5 . . TRBJ2-3
CAWRVPGQGARKTQYF TGTGCCTGGAGAGTTCCGGGACAGGGGGCGCGAAAGACCCAGTACTTC TRBV30 TRBD1 . TRBJ2-5
CASSVDSRGEQFF TGTGCCAGCAGCGTAGATTCCCGGGGAGAGCAGTTCTTC TRBV9 . . TRBJ2-1
CASSPGQAQETQYF TGCGCCAGCAGCCCAGGACAGGCCCAAGAGACCCAGTACTTC TRBV5-1 TRBD1 . TRBJ2-5
CASSSGQNTEAFF TGTGCCAGCAGCTCGGGACAGAACACTGAAGCTTTCTTT TRBV9 . few TRBJ1-1
CASSLVQQIEAFF TGTGCCAGCAGCTTAGTGCAACAAATTGAAGCTTTCTTT TRBV11-2 . . TRBJ1-1
CASTRTGSNTEAFF TGTGCCAGCACCAGGACAGGATCGAACACTGAAGCTTTCTTT TRBV5-5 TRBD1 . TRBJ1-1
CASSLTSANEKLFF TGCGCCAGCAGCCTTACAAGTGCTAATGAAAAACTGTTTTTT TRBV5-1 . . TRBJ1-4
CASSLAGVGETQYF TGTGCCAGCAGCTTGGCCGGGGTGGGAGAGACCCAGTACTTC TRBV5-4 . . TRBJ2-5
CASNNADRYSNQPQHF TGTGCCAGTAACAACGCGGACAGATATAGCAATCAGCCCCAGCATTTT TRBV19 . . TRBJ1-5
CASSPDWPTFNEQFF TGCGCCAGCAGCCCGGACTGGCCGACATTCAATGAGCAGTTCTTC TRBV5-1 . . TRBJ2-1
CASSLDQGGSYNEQFF TGTGCCAGCAGCTTAGATCAGGGGGGCTCCTACAATGAGCAGTTCTTC TRBV11-2 . . TRBJ2-1
CASSSADRDEQYF TGTGCCAGCAGCTCAGCCGACAGGGACGAGCAGTACTTC TRBV5-5 TRBD1 . TRBJ2-7